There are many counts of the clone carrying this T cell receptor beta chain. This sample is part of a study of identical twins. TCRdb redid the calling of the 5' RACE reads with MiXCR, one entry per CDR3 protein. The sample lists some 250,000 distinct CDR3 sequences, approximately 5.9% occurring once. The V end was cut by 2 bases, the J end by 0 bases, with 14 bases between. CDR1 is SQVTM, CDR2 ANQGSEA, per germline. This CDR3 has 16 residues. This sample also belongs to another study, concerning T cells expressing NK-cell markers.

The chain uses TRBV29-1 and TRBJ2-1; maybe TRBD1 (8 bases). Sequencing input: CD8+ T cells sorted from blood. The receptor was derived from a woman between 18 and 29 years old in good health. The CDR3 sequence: CSVEPQGGSSYNEQFF. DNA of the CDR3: TGCAGCGTTGAACCACAGGGGGGGAGCTCCTACAATGAGCAGTTCTTC.